The TCR beta chain described here comes from a study of PD-1 blockade in classical Hodgkin lymphoma. Study-wide results and caveats: Newly diagnosed patients reportedly trailed healthy donors in baseline TCR diversity.

Turning to this clone: Its antigen remains unidentified.

Sequencing was performed with immunoSEQ multiplex PCR; in TCRdb, only in-frame clones are kept and a portion is missing. This repertoire shows 30,000 or so clones, roughly 77% found once; its top ten account for about 17%. Trimming removed 5 bases from V and 9 bases from J; junction bases left unmatched: 6. The V gene's germline CDR1 is SGHTA and CDR2 FQGTGA. The CDR3 consists of 14 residues. Stated time point: cycle 4 day 1 (C4D1), after 6 weeks of nivolumab. Following autologous stem cell transplantation, relapse occurred in every patient, and exposure to brentuximab vedotin varied. Responses achieved at best were complete response, partial response or progressive disease.

The genes are TRBV7-3 and TRBJ2-1; 11 bases match TRBD2. Material: peripheral blood mononuclear cells (PBMCs), obtained before the fourth cycle of nivolumab. This receptor was obtained from a human donor with classical Hodgkin lymphoma. This chain's CDR3 is CASSQLAGVTEQFF. CDR3 coding DNA: TGTGCCAGCAGCCAACTAGCGGGAGTAACTGAGCAGTTCTTC. Supplemented by reference TRBV7-3 and TRBJ2-1, the full variable domain reads GAGVSQTPSNKVTEKGKYVELRCDPISGHTALYWYRQSLGQGPEFLIYFQGTGAADDSGLPNDRFFAVRPEGSVSTLKIQRTERGDSAVYLCASSQLAGVTEQFFGPGTRLTVL.